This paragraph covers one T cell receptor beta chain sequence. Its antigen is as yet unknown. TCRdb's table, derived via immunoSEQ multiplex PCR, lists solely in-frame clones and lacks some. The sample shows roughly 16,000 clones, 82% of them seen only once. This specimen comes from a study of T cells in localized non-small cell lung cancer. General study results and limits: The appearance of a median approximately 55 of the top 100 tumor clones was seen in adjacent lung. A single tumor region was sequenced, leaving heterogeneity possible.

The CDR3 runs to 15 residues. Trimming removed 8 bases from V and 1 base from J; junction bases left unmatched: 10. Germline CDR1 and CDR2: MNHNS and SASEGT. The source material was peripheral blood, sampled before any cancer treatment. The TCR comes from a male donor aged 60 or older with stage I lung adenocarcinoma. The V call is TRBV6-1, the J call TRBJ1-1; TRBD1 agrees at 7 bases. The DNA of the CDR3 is TGTGCCAGCGATCCCGAAGACAGGGAGAACACTGAAGCTTTCTTT. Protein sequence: CASDPEDRENTEAFF.